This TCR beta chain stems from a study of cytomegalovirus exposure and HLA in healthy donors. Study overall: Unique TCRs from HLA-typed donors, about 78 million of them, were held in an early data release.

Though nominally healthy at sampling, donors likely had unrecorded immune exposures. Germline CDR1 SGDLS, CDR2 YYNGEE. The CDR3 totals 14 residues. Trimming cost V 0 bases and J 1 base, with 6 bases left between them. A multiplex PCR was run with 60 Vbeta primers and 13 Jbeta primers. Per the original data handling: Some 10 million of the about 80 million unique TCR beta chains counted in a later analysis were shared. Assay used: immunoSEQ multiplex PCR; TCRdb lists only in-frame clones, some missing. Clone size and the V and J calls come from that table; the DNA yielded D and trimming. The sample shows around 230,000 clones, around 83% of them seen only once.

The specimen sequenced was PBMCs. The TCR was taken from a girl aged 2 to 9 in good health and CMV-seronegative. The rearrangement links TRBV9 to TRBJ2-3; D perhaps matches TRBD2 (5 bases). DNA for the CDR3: TGTGCCAGCAGCGTAGACGGGGGCACAGATACGCAGTATTTT. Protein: CASSVDGGTDTQYF.